This T cell receptor (beta chain) originates from a study of CD8 T cells in ankylosing spondylitis. Study-wide findings and caveats: Earlier literature documents some of the motif variants in reactive arthritis synovial fluid and blood.

This clonotype was seen more than once but under ten times. The antigen remains undetermined. TCRdb used MiXCR to reprocess the 5' RACE reads, holding one entry per CDR3 protein. The sample includes about 400,000 distinct CDR3 sequences, approximately 22% seen only once; the top ten take less than 15%. The V gene lost 7 bases and the J gene lost 5 bases, with 11 bases spanning the gap. CDR3 size: 12 residues. The germline gives CDR1 SNHLY, CDR2 FYNNEI. The J gene is TRBJ2-5, the V gene TRBV2; perhaps TRBD2 as D (6 bases). The sequence was collected from a male donor with ankylosing spondylitis or in good health (not recorded which). The specimen was blood, either unsorted or a sorted T cell fraction (not recorded which). CDR3 coding DNA: TGTGCCAGCATCGGACTACGGGAGACCCAGTACTTC. It yields the protein CASIGLRETQYF.